The rows below give T cell receptor beta chains drawn from one sample of a study of blood T cell repertoires in COVID-19. Sequenced by immunoSEQ multiplex PCR; TCRdb stores in-frame clones only, minus some. The profile covers 200,000 to 300,000 clones, with 81% appearing a single time and around 7.5% taken by the ten largest. Material: peripheral blood. All receptors come from a woman of 80 years or more with COVID-19, enrolled during active disease. Both conserved end residues are part of each CDR3. A D gene is named only where the DNA matches it firmly. Expanded clones are given a class, and other clones once, few, many or no size at all.

D gene: TRBD1; clone size: .; J gene: TRBJ2-7; V gene: TRBV18; CDR3 protein: CASSRGQMGSEQYF; CDR3 DNA: TGTGCCAGCTCACGGGGACAGATGGGAAGCGAGCAGTACTTC
D gene: TRBD1; clone size: .; J gene: TRBJ1-2; V gene: TRBV6-5; CDR3 protein: CASSYSRQGRYGYTF; CDR3 DNA: TGTGCCAGCAGTTACTCAAGACAGGGACGCTATGGCTACACCTTC
D gene: .; clone size: .; J gene: TRBJ1-1; V gene: TRBV3-1/TRBV3-2; CDR3 protein: CASSQGKQGGRAFF; CDR3 DNA: TGTGCCAGCAGCCAAGGAAAACAGGGTGGTCGAGCTTTCTTT
D gene: TRBD2; clone size: .; J gene: TRBJ2-3; V gene: TRBV4-2; CDR3 protein: CASSQPGLAGGASTDTQYF; CDR3 DNA: TGTGCCAGCAGCCAACCGGGACTAGCGGGAGGGGCCAGCACAGATACGCAGTATTTT
D gene: TRBD2; clone size: .; J gene: TRBJ2-5; V gene: TRBV7-7; CDR3 protein: CASSLTPTGTSGRTQYF; CDR3 DNA: TGTGCTAGCAGCTTAACTCCAACCGGGACTAGCGGGAGGACCCAGTACTTC
D gene: TRBD1; clone size: few; J gene: TRBJ1-1; V gene: TRBV6-1; CDR3 protein: CASSEGTGVTEAFF; CDR3 DNA: TGTGCCAGCAGTGAAGGTACAGGGGTGACTGAAGCTTTCTTT
D gene: TRBD1; clone size: .; J gene: TRBJ2-7; V gene: TRBV28; CDR3 protein: CASSPGTGPLAQYF; CDR3 DNA: TGTGCCAGCAGTCCTGGGACAGGGCCCCTGGCCCAGTACTTC
D gene: .; clone size: .; J gene: TRBJ1-1; V gene: TRBV5-1; CDR3 protein: CASSPVPGRYTEAFF; CDR3 DNA: TGCGCCAGCAGCCCGGTGCCGGGTAGATACACTGAAGCTTTCTTT
D gene: .; clone size: few; J gene: TRBJ1-5; V gene: TRBV19; CDR3 protein: CASSIAPMNQPQHF; CDR3 DNA: TGTGCCAGTAGTATAGCCCCTATGAATCAGCCCCAGCATTTT
D gene: .; clone size: .; J gene: TRBJ1-6; V gene: TRBV7-9; CDR3 protein: CASSIDTGTSPLHF; CDR3 DNA: TGTGCCAGCAGCATCGACACGGGAACTTCACCCCTCCACTTT
D gene: TRBD1; clone size: .; J gene: TRBJ1-2; V gene: TRBV24-1; CDR3 protein: CATSDRGGGTTSPDYGYTF; CDR3 DNA: TGTGCCACCAGTGATCGCGGAGGGGGCACGACTTCTCCCGACTATGGCTACACCTTC
D gene: TRBD1; clone size: once; J gene: TRBJ1-5; V gene: TRBV5-8; CDR3 protein: CASSTLGQVFNQPQHF; CDR3 DNA: TGTGCCAGCAGCACTTTGGGACAGGTTTTTAATCAGCCCCAGCATTTT
D gene: TRBD2; clone size: .; J gene: TRBJ2-1; V gene: TRBV3-1/TRBV3-2; CDR3 protein: CASSQVTSGGNEQFF; CDR3 DNA: TGTGCCAGCAGCCAAGTGACTAGCGGGGGGAATGAGCAGTTCTTC
D gene: .; clone size: .; J gene: TRBJ1-3; V gene: TRBV6-1; CDR3 protein: CASSEAAGVGSGNTIYF; CDR3 DNA: TGTGCCAGCAGTGAAGCAGCGGGGGTAGGCTCTGGAAACACCATATATTTT
D gene: .; clone size: .; J gene: TRBJ2-7; V gene: TRBV7-9; CDR3 protein: CASSLDSVSYEQYF; CDR3 DNA: TGTGCCAGCAGCTTAGACAGTGTTTCCTACGAGCAGTACTTC